This is a list of T cell receptor beta chains from one sample in a study of T cells in Graves' hyperthyroidism and ophthalmopathy. Via MiXCR, TCRdb re-called the multiplex PCR reads, giving one row per CDR3 protein. The table has 480,000 or so distinct CDR3 sequences, over 45% seen once; the top ten hold about 45%. Sequencing input: peripheral blood or thyroid tissue (not recorded which). Source of these receptors: an adult woman with Graves' disease, either hyperthyroidism or ophthalmopathy (not recorded which). The CDR3 runs from the conserved cysteine through the conserved F or W. The D gene is left open where the match is weak. Rows give clone size only sometimes, using once, few, many, or a class for an expanded clone.

v_call,cdr3_length,clone_size,d_call,j_call,cdr3_aa,cdr3_nt
TRBV10-3,12,few,.,TRBJ2-5,CASLGYQETQYF,TGTGCCAGCCTGGGGTACCAAGAGACCCAGTACTTC
TRBV12-3/TRBV12-4,13,.,.,TRBJ1-2,CASSLTGNYGHTF,TGTGCCAGCAGTCTAACAGGGAACTATGGCCACACCTTC
TRBV10-2,14,.,TRBD1,TRBJ1-2,CATTLGQGRSGYTF,TGTGCCACCACACTGGGACAGGGGCGGTCTGGCTACACCTTC
TRBV20-1,16,many,TRBD2,TRBJ2-5,CSARAGLAGEFETQYF,TGCAGTGCTAGAGCGGGACTAGCGGGAGAATTTGAGACCCAGTACTTC
TRBV11-2,13,many,.,TRBJ2-5,CASSLSHQETQYF,TGTGCCAGCAGCTTATCGCACCAAGAGACCCAGTACTTC
TRBV24-1,11,few,.,TRBJ2-2,CATRRGGELFF,TGTGCCACCAGAAGAGGCGGGGAGCTGTTTTTT
TRBV5-8,15,.,.,TRBJ2-5,CASSLGDWPQETQYF,TGTGCCAGCAGCTTAGGGGACTGGCCACAAGAGACCCAGTACTTC
TRBV15,16,.,.,TRBJ1-6,CAASRDLGRNNSPLHF,TGTGCCGCCAGCAGAGATCTAGGTCGGAATAATTCACCCCTCCACTTT
TRBV2,11,.,.,TRBJ1-4,CASSKSEKLFF,TGCGCCAGCAGCAAAAGTGAAAAACTGTTTTTT
TRBV15,16,many,TRBD2,TRBJ2-5,CATSRDRRAGVETQYF,TGTGCCACCAGCAGAGATCGGAGAGCGGGAGTTGAGACCCAGTACTTC
TRBV19,15,once,.,TRBJ1-4,CASRGQGTLNEKLFF,TGTGCCAGTAGGGGCCAGGGGACTTTGAATGAAAAACTGTTTTTT
TRBV10-3,14,.,.,TRBJ2-7,CAISELWSSSELYF,TGTGCCATCAGTGAGTTGTGGAGTAGCTCCGAGCTGTACTTC
TRBV7-3,13,.,TRBD1,TRBJ1-1,CASSRDRATEAFF,TGTGCCAGCAGCCGGGACAGGGCGACTGAAGCTTTCTTT
TRBV12-3/TRBV12-4,14,many,.,TRBJ1-5,CASSLAGTYSPQHF,TGTGCCAGCAGTTTGGCGGGGACCTATTCGCCCCAGCATTTT
TRBV7-6,15,many,.,TRBJ2-2,CASSPGTPDTGELFF,TGTGCCAGCAGCCCGGGGACTCCTGACACCGGGGAGCTGTTTTTT
TRBV7-2,14,once,.,TRBJ2-6,CASRNSPGANVLTF,TGTGCCAGCAGGAACAGCCCGGGGGCCAACGTCCTGACTTTC
TRBV7-9,15,.,TRBD2,TRBJ2-7,CASSLTSGSAYGQYF,TGTGCCAGCAGCTTGACTAGCGGGAGCGCGTACGGGCAGTACTTC
TRBV2,20,many,.,TRBJ1-2,CASSGRGGQGVKFLDYGYTF,TGTGCCAGCAGTGGCCGCGGGGGCCAAGGGGTCAAGTTTTTGGACTATGGCTACACCTTC
TRBV28,14,.,.,TRBJ1-2,CASSSSVTNYGYTF,TGTGCCAGCAGTTCCTCAGTGACTAACTATGGCTACACCTTC
TRBV24-1,14,many,.,TRBJ2-7,CATSGGGGQYEQYF,TGTGCCACCAGTGGAGGAGGGGGCCAGTACGAGCAGTACTTC
TRBV4-2,16,many,TRBD2,TRBJ2-5,CASSQVSSGKQETQYF,TGTGCCAGCAGCCAAGTTTCTAGCGGGAAGCAAGAGACCCAGTACTTC
TRBV27,13,.,.,TRBJ1-6,CASSWGGAPPLHF,TGTGCCAGCAGTTGGGGGGGGGCCCCGCCCCTCCACTTT
TRBV12-3/TRBV12-4,14,many,.,TRBJ1-5,CASSFPGMDQPQHF,TGTGCCAGCAGTTTTCCAGGGATGGATCAGCCCCAGCATTTT
TRBV6-2/TRBV6-3,13,.,.,TRBJ1-3,CASLGGSGNTIYF,TGTGCCAGCTTAGGGGGCTCTGGAAACACCATATATTTT
TRBV28,15,.,.,TRBJ1-6,CASSPKTGYNSPLHF,TGTGCCAGCAGCCCGAAAACAGGTTATAATTCACCCCTCCACTTT
TRBV11-2,15,many,.,TRBJ1-1,CASSGQRGLYTEAFF,TGTGCCAGCAGCGGACAACGGGGGCTGTACACTGAAGCTTTCTTT
TRBV6-5,13,many,.,TRBJ1-1,CASSPPGGDEAFF,TGTGCCAGCAGTCCGCCTGGGGGGGATGAAGCTTTCTTT
TRBV7-2,15,.,.,TRBJ1-3,CASSLAEAGLNTIYF,TGTGCCAGCAGCTTAGCGGAAGCAGGGCTAAACACCATATATTTT
TRBV6-2/TRBV6-3,13,.,.,TRBJ1-1,CASSYGTVGEAFF,TGTGCCAGCAGTTACGGAACAGTTGGTGAAGCTTTCTTT
TRBV7-2,14,.,.,TRBJ1-2,CASSQDRSNYGYTF,TGTGCCAGCAGCCAGGACAGATCTAACTATGGCTACACCTTC
TRBV4-2,17,.,TRBD2,TRBJ2-7,CASSQEPGLAGVYEQYF,TGTGCCAGCAGCCAAGAGCCGGGACTAGCGGGAGTCTACGAGCAGTACTTC
TRBV29-1,12,.,.,TRBJ2-7,CSSEGGGSEQYF,TGCAGCAGTGAAGGTGGAGGGAGCGAGCAGTACTTC
TRBV2,13,many,.,TRBJ1-6,CASLIGGGSPLHF,TGTGCCAGCCTAATTGGAGGTGGTTCACCCCTCCACTTT
TRBV19,13,many,.,TRBJ1-6,CASSMGGFQALHF,TGTGCCAGTAGTATGGGCGGGTTTCAAGCCCTCCACTTT
TRBV29-1,11,many,.,TRBJ1-2,CSVGTASGYTF,TGCAGCGTTGGGACAGCCTCTGGCTACACCTTC
TRBV20-1,16,once,TRBD2,TRBJ2-5,CSARDQAGGVEETQYF,TGCAGTGCTAGAGATCAGGCGGGAGGCGTGGAAGAGACCCAGTACTTC
TRBV9,17,many,TRBD1,TRBJ1-1,CASSPPRRTGKNTEAFF,TGTGCCAGCAGCCCACCTCGACGGACAGGGAAGAACACTGAAGCTTTCTTT
TRBV7-9,14,.,.,TRBJ1-2,CASSLALGHYGYTF,TGTGCCAGCAGCTTAGCGCTGGGACACTATGGCTACACCTTC
TRBV29-1,14,once,.,TRBJ1-2,CSRDIRATNYGYTF,TGCAGCAGGGACATCCGGGCGACGAACTATGGCTACACCTTC
TRBV10-3,13,.,.,TRBJ2-6,CAIRDRDSNVLTF,TGTGCCATCAGAGACAGGGACTCCAACGTCCTGACTTTC
TRBV7-8,12,.,TRBD1,TRBJ1-1,CASSPRDRAAFF,TGTGCCAGCAGCCCACGGGACAGGGCAGCTTTCTTT
TRBV28,12,.,.,TRBJ1-2,CVSSLPAYGYTF,TGTGTCAGCAGTTTGCCGGCTTATGGCTACACCTTC
TRBV4-2,17,few,TRBD1,TRBJ2-7,CASSHATGTGDPYEQYF,TGTGCCAGCAGCCACGCCACCGGGACAGGGGACCCCTACGAGCAGTATTTC
TRBV10-3,13,.,TRBD1,TRBJ2-7,CATRTGGGNEQYF,TGTGCCACCCGGACAGGGGGCGGGAACGAGCAGTACTTC
TRBV9,15,.,.,TRBJ2-7,CASSPQHLRIYEQYF,TGTGCCAGCAGCCCTCAGCACCTCCGGATCTACGAGCAGTACTTC
TRBV20-1,14,few,.,TRBJ2-2,CSAWRGLLAGELFF,TGCAGTGCTTGGCGCGGTCTTCTAGCCGGGGAGCTGTTTTTT
TRBV19,14,.,.,TRBJ2-7,CARSPGGHRYEQYF,TGTGCCAGGAGCCCCGGGGGACATCGATACGAGCAGTACTTC
TRBV6-5,12,many,TRBD2,TRBJ2-7,CASRRTSGEQYF,TGTGCCAGCAGGAGGACTAGCGGGGAGCAGTACTTC
TRBV5-6,15,many,.,TRBJ1-6,CASSRYVEADSPLHF,TGTGCCAGCAGCCGCTATGTGGAGGCGGATTCACCCCTCCACTTT
TRBV10-3,14,many,.,TRBJ1-5,CAISDRAGNQPQHF,TGTGCCATCAGTGACAGGGCTGGCAATCAGCCCCAGCATTTT
TRBV5-1,13,many,.,TRBJ2-5,CASSLGRAETQYF,TGCGCCAGCAGCTTGGGGAGGGCTGAGACCCAGTACTTC
TRBV7-9,17,few,TRBD2,TRBJ2-5,CASSLPRGAGVQETQYF,TGTGCCAGCAGCTTGCCACGGGGAGCGGGAGTACAAGAGACCCAGTACTTC
TRBV6-2/TRBV6-3,11,.,.,TRBJ2-2,CATGAAGELFF,TGTGCCACCGGGGCGGCCGGGGAGCTGTTTTTT
TRBV12-3/TRBV12-4,12,once,TRBD1,TRBJ1-2,CASRRGQGGYTF,TGTGCCAGCAGGCGGGGACAGGGTGGCTACACCTTC
TRBV5-1,16,.,TRBD1,TRBJ1-2,CASSYGQGPKVYGYTF,TGCGCCAGCAGCTACGGACAGGGGCCCAAGGTCTATGGCTACACCTTC
TRBV7-8,14,few,.,TRBJ2-5,CASSLGISRETQYF,TGTGCCAGCAGCTTAGGGATTAGTAGGGAGACCCAGTACTTC